This T cell receptor (beta chain) was profiled in a study of T cells in Graves' hyperthyroidism and ophthalmopathy. This clonotype has a count of ten or more. No antigen is known for it. There were TCR beta CDR3 regions amplified from RNA transcripts. First-round RT-PCR with HTBI primers amplified the TCR CDR3 region. TCRdb itself ran the multiplex PCR reads through MiXCR, one entry per CDR3 protein. In the table there are under 300,000 distinct CDR3 sequences, more than 14% of which are singletons. CDR3 length: 12 residues. V was clipped by 6 bases and J by 5 bases, with 8 bases between them. Germline V gene lookup returns CDR1 SGHAT and CDR2 FQNNGV. General study findings and limits: Ophthalmopathy and stable hyperthyroidism were separated by a 13 V-J model. The blood repertoire included most of the expanded thyroid clonotypes above 0.001.

The specimen was blood. This clonotype was sampled from a woman aged 40-49 years with Graves' hyperthyroidism that later progressed to Graves' ophthalmopathy. V gene TRBV11-2 combines with J gene TRBJ2-4; D is unclear. The CDR3 spells CASRTAQNIQYF. CDR3 in DNA: TGTGCCAGCAGAACAGCTCAAAACATTCAGTACTTC. The whole variable domain, remainder taken from reference TRBV11-2 and TRBJ2-4, is EAGVAQSPRYKIIEKRQSVAFWCNPISGHATLYWYQQILGQGPKLLIQFQNNGVVDDSQLPKDRFSAERLKGVDSTLKIQPAKLEDSAVYLCASRTAQNIQYFGAGTRLSVL.